These 29 T cell receptor beta chains share one sample of origin, sequenced in a study of T cells in localized non-small cell lung cancer. The assay was immunoSEQ multiplex PCR, and TCRdb's table has in-frame clones only and misses some. The table has about 15,000 clones, more than 70% seen once; the top ten hold about 22%. The sample consisted of peripheral blood, taken before any cancer treatment. These receptors were taken from a female donor of 60 years or more with stage I squamous cell lung carcinoma.

With regard to this clone: An end of the junction does not agree with germline; a read error may underlie this. The DNA for the CDR3 is TGTGCCAGCAGCGTAGACGAGGGACCGAACACCAGGGAGCTGTTTTTT. Its translation is CASSVDEGPNTRELFF. This chain links TRBV9 with TRBJ2-2; tentatively, D is TRBD1 or TRBD2 (5 bases each). Germline lookup yields CDR1 SGDLS and CDR2 YYNGEE. The CDR3 is made up of 16 amino acids.

The CDR3 loop reads CAIRNKTENTEAFF. CDR3 nucleotides: TGTGCCATCAGAAATAAGACGGAGAACACTGAAGCTTTCTTT. The chain recombines TRBV10-3 with TRBJ1-1; D remains ambiguous. Trimming cost V 6 bases and J 1 base, with 12 bases left between them. The CDR3 covers 14 residues. The germline gives CDR1 ENHRY, CDR2 SYGVKD.

CDR3: CASSLQGPYEQYF. In nucleotides, the CDR3 is TGTGCCAGCAGTTTACAGGGCCCCTACGAGCAGTACTTC. The chain links TRBV6-5 to TRBJ2-7; D may be TRBD1 (6 bases). Germline V gene lookup returns CDR1 MNHEY and CDR2 SVGAGI. Trimming cost V 4 bases and J 2 bases, with 9 bases left between them. The CDR3 is 13 residues long.

This chain joins TRBV4-2 and TRBJ2-3; D call uncertain. CDR1 and CDR2 (germline): LGHNA, YNFKEQ. The CDR3 runs to 14 residues. V lost 3 bases, J lost 0 bases, and 7 bases lay in between. CDR3 sequence: CASSHPESTDTQYF. For the CDR3, the DNA is TGTGCCAGCAGCCACCCCGAAAGCACAGATACGCAGTATTTT.

V and J are TRBV7-9 and TRBJ1-4, with 7 bases aligning to TRBD1. Unmatched junction bases numbered 6, after V lost 5 bases and J lost 3 bases. This CDR3 has 15 amino acids. Germline CDR1 SEHNR, CDR2 FQNEAQ (reference sequence). The CDR3, as DNA: TGTGCCAGCAGCACCGGGACAGCCCCTAATGAAAAACTGTTTTTT. Its protein is CASSTGTAPNEKLFF.

V gene TRBV4-1 combines with J gene TRBJ1-4, with D perhaps TRBD1 (5 bases). The CDR3 is 14 residues long. From germline, CDR1 is MGHRA and CDR2 YSYEKL. V gave up 1 base and J gave up 8 bases, with 11 bases separating them. CDR3 sequence reads: CASSQGDHSEKLFF. In DNA, the CDR3 is TGCGCCAGCAGCCAAGGGGACCACAGCGAAAAACTGTTTTTT.

The chain couples TRBV4-1 to TRBJ1-2; D may be TRBD1 (5 bases). Germline CDR1 and CDR2: MGHRA and YSYEKL. V shed 0 bases and J shed 4 bases, with 6 bases lying between them. The CDR3 has 13 residues. The CDR3 region is CASSQDRVYGYTF. The CDR3 nucleotides are TGCGCCAGCAGCCAAGACAGGGTCTATGGCTACACCTTC.

The V call is TRBV29-1, the J call TRBJ2-7; maybe TRBD2 (6 bases). The germline V and J ends were trimmed by 4 bases and 9 bases, with 13 bases remaining between them. CDR1 and CDR2 from the germline V gene are SQVTM and ANQGSEA. The CDR3 spans 11 residues. The CDR3 loop reads CSVGGVEGQYF. In nucleotides, the CDR3 is TGCAGCGTTGGGGGAGTGGAGGGGCAGTACTTC.

J is TRBJ1-2 and V is TRBV6-6; 7 bases agree with TRBD1. This CDR3 has 13 residues. Germline CDR1 reads MNHNY; CDR2 reads SVGAGI (reference sequence). The V and J ends lost 4 bases and 3 bases, in that order; junction bases with no gene match: 2. The CDR3 sequence is CASSLGQDYGYTF. The CDR3 nucleotides read TGTGCCAGCAGTTTAGGACAGGACTATGGCTACACCTTC.

The CDR3 spells CASSLETGRNTEAFF. CDR3 coding DNA: TGTGCCAGCAGCTTGGAAACAGGGAGGAACACTGAAGCTTTCTTT. The genes are TRBV5-4 and TRBJ1-1; maybe TRBD1 (6 bases). CDR1 and CDR2 (germline): SGHNT, YYREEE (reference sequence). This CDR3 spans 15 amino acids. Trimming cost V 0 bases and J 1 base, with 10 bases left between them. Full variable domain (outside the CDR3, taken from reference TRBV5-4 and TRBJ1-1): ETGVTQSPTHLIKTRGQQVTLRCSSQSGHNTVSWYQQALGQGPQFIFQYYREEENGRGNFPPRFSGLQFPNYSSELNVNALELDDSALYLCASSLETGRNTEAFFGQGTRLTVV.

The rearrangement joins TRBV29-1 to TRBJ2-1; 7 nucleotides match TRBD2. V gave up 8 bases and J gave up 2 bases; unmatched junction bases: 15. This CDR3 is built from 16 residues. Germline V gene lookup returns CDR1 SQVTM and CDR2 ANQGSEA. In DNA, the CDR3 is TGCAGCCCTCCGCAGGCGTTGGGGGGGACCTACAATGAGCAGTTCTTC. It codes for CSPPQALGGTYNEQFF.

The J gene is TRBJ2-7, the V gene TRBV28, with a weak D call TRBD2 (7 bases). Trimming pared 4 bases from V and 3 bases from J, leaving 16 bases between. Germline V lookup: CDR1 MDHEN, CDR2 SYDVKM. There are 15 residues in the CDR3. The CDR3: CASSYPRRGLYEQYF. For the CDR3, the DNA is TGTGCCAGCAGTTACCCCCGGCGGGGGCTCTACGAGCAGTACTTC.

The V gene is TRBV18, the J gene TRBJ1-2; maybe TRBD1 (6 bases). The CDR3 loop spans 13 amino acids. Germline V CDR1 and CDR2: KGHSH, LQKENI. Trimming removed 2 bases from V and 8 bases from J, with 12 bases in between. The CDR3 DNA is TGTGCCAGCTCACCATGGACAGATGGCGGCTACACCTTC. Translating it yields CASSPWTDGGYTF. Using reference TRBV18 and TRBJ1-2 for the parts outside the CDR3, the full variable domain is NAGVMQNPRHLVRRRGQEARLRCSPMKGHSHVYWYRQLPEEGLKFMVYLQKENIIDESGMPKERFSAEFPKEGPSILRIQQVVRGDSAAYFCASSPWTDGGYTFGSGTRLTVV.

The J gene is TRBJ1-1, the V gene TRBV27; perhaps TRBD1 as D (5 bases). The CDR3 loop spans 15 amino acids. Germline assignment: CDR1 MNHEY and CDR2 SMNVEV (reference sequence). V was clipped by 7 bases and J by 3 bases, with 18 bases between them. The CDR3 sequence is CASKINGAGDTEAFF. The CDR3 DNA follows: TGTGCCAGCAAGATCAATGGGGCGGGGGACACTGAAGCTTTCTTT.

The CDR3, as DNA: TGTGCCAGCAGTCCCTCACAGACCCAGTACTTC. Its translation is CASSPSQTQYF. This chain connects TRBV6-6 to TRBJ2-5; D is unclear. Trimming removed 5 bases at V and 6 bases at J, with 7 bases between. The length of the CDR3 is 11 residues. Germline-derived CDR1 and CDR2 are MNHNY and SVGAGI (reference sequence).

This clone was counted once. As DNA, the CDR3 is TGTGCCAGCAATCCTCAGCAGGGCGTGAACACTGAAGCTTTCTTT. Translation: CASNPQQGVNTEAFF. The genes are TRBV6-5 and TRBJ1-1; weak D call: TRBD1 (5 bases). V was shortened by 7 bases and J by 0 bases, with 15 bases between the two germline ends. Germline V lookup: CDR1 MNHEY, CDR2 SVGAGI. The CDR3 runs to 15 residues.

The chain combines TRBV5-6 with TRBJ2-3; TRBD1 agrees at 7 bases. Germline trimming cut 1 base from V and 3 bases from J; bases unmatched to any gene: 8. CDR1 is SGHDT, CDR2 YYEEEE, per germline. The length of the CDR3 is 16 residues. The CDR3 protein is CASSLLHGQATDTQYF. As DNA, the CDR3 is TGTGCCAGCAGCTTGTTACATGGACAGGCTACAGATACGCAGTATTTT.

This chain joins TRBV9 and TRBJ1-1, with a weak D call TRBD1 (5 bases). This CDR3 comprises 16 residues. Germline V lookup: CDR1 SGDLS, CDR2 YYNGEE. The V end lost 3 bases, the J end lost 6 bases, and 21 bases lay between the germline ends. CDR3 coding DNA: TGTGCCAGCAGCGGATACGCGGGACTTCTGGCCGCTGAAGCTTTCTTT. This translates into CASSGYAGLLAAEAFF.

The chain uses TRBV27 and TRBJ1-5; D may be TRBD1 (6 bases). Germline V gene sequence: CDR1 MNHEY, CDR2 SMNVEV (reference sequence). The CDR3 is made up of 12 amino acids. V lost 2 bases, J lost 13 bases, and 12 bases lay in between. The CDR3 nucleotides are TGTGCCAGCAGTTTAATAGGGGGTCCGCAGCATTTT. Translation: CASSLIGGPQHF.

This clone is judged medium-sized (0.01 to 0.1%). The rearrangement uses TRBV30 and TRBJ1-1; D not certain. V lost 5 bases to trimming and J lost 2 bases, with 6 bases between them. The CDR3 has 11 amino acids. Germline values: CDR1 GTSNPN, CDR2 SVGIG (reference sequence). Here the CDR3 reads CAWVTNTEAFF. Here the CDR3 DNA reads TGTGCCTGGGTAACCAACACTGAAGCTTTCTTT.

The chain joins TRBV9 to TRBJ2-1; D is undetermined. CDR3 length: 16 amino acids. Germline CDR1 and CDR2: SGDLS and YYNGEE. The V and J ends lost 1 base and 2 bases respectively, with 13 bases between them. CDR3 DNA: TGTGCCAGCAGCGTAAGTTACAGTCGCCCCTACAATGAGCAGTTCTTC. Protein sequence: CASSVSYSRPYNEQFF.

The chain combines TRBV6-1 with TRBJ1-4; 9 positions agree with TRBD1. Germline V gene data show CDR1 as MNHNS and CDR2 as SASEGT. Unmatched junction bases numbered 10, after V lost 2 bases and J lost 0 bases. The CDR3 is made up of 19 amino acids. In nucleotides, the CDR3 is TGTGCCAGCAGTGAAAGACTGGTCGACAGGGGGGCAACTAATGAAAAACTGTTTTTT. This translates into CASSERLVDRGATNEKLFF.

The chain has TRBV28 and TRBJ1-2; no definite D call. There are 14 residues in the CDR3. Germline CDR1 is MDHEN and CDR2 is SYDVKM. V was clipped by 6 bases and J by 2 bases, with 13 bases between them. The CDR3 coding sequence is TGTGCCAGCAGCATCAGGACGGTGAACTATGGCTACACCTTC. Translation: CASSIRTVNYGYTF.

The V gene is TRBV10-3, the J gene TRBJ1-2; 10 positions agree with TRBD1. V was clipped by 3 bases and J by 7 bases; unmatched bases: 2. This CDR3 comprises 13 residues. The germline V gene has CDR1 ENHRY and CDR2 SYGVKD. As DNA, the CDR3 is TGTGCCATCAGTGAAGGGACAGGGGTTGGCTACACCTTC. It is translated as CAISEGTGVGYTF.

The genes are TRBV30 and TRBJ1-4; 9 nucleotides align to TRBD1. Germline CDR1 reads GTSNPN; CDR2 reads SVGIG (reference sequence). There are 15 residues in the CDR3. J gave up 6 bases and V 3 bases, and 8 bases lay outside the gene matches. In DNA, the CDR3 is TGTGCCTGGAGGGGACAGGGTCCGGGGTATGAAAAACTGTTTTTT. Protein: CAWRGQGPGYEKLFF.

This clone was recorded only once. The J gene is TRBJ2-1, the V gene TRBV10-1; D may be TRBD1 or TRBD2 (5 bases each). The CDR3 is made up of 15 amino acids. Trimming pared 4 bases from V and 6 bases from J, leaving 16 bases between. Germline lookup yields CDR1 WNHNN and CDR2 SYGVQD (reference sequence). The CDR3 DNA reads TGCGCCAGCAGTGCACGGGACCCTGCAATCAATGAGCAGTTCTTC. It is translated as CASSARDPAINEQFF.

The rearrangement links TRBV10-2 to TRBJ1-4; 9 bases are shared with TRBD1. Per germline, CDR1 WSHSY and CDR2 SAAADI. The CDR3 is 14 residues long. V lost 7 bases and J lost 4; bases outside the gene matches: 4. The CDR3 DNA sequence: TGCGCCAGCAAGGGACAGGGTGTTAATGAAAAACTGTTTTTT. This codes for CASKGQGVNEKLFF.

The chain uses TRBV7-7 and TRBJ2-7; D gene uncertain. V was clipped by 2 bases and J by 4 bases, with 9 bases between them. Germline CDR1 and CDR2: SSHAT and FNYEAQ (reference sequence). This CDR3 has 13 amino acids. CDR3 sequence (DNA): TGTGCCAGCAGCTTATCAGTGGGGTACGAGCAGTACTTC. Translating gives CASSLSVGYEQYF.

The rearrangement joins TRBV4-1 to TRBJ1-6; TRBD1 might be the D (6 bases). The CDR3 covers 17 residues. Germline loops: CDR1 MGHRA, CDR2 YSYEKL. V was trimmed by 0 bases and J by 7 bases, leaving 16 bases between them. The CDR3 nucleotides are TGCGCCAGCAGCCAAGATGGGACGGGACATCTGAATTCACCCCTCCACTTT. This encodes CASSQDGTGHLNSPLHF.